These 12 T cell receptor beta chains originate from one sample sequenced in a study of metastatic and nonmetastatic thyroid tumors. From the PCR reads, TCRdb re-called clones with MiXCR. The sample consists of some 38,000 clones, more than 45% of them appearing once. No patient had received any treatment before thyroid surgery. The sequenced sample was tumor tissue. These receptors were taken from a male donor with papillary thyroid cancer or a benign thyroid nodule (not recorded which). Some clones in this sample may be carry-over from other donors' samples.

The rearrangement uses TRBV6-1 and TRBJ2-1; D unclear. Trimming removed 8 bases from V and 6 bases from J, with 11 bases in between. Germline CDR1 is MNHNS and CDR2 is SASEGT. The CDR3 is 12 residues long. The CDR3: CASGSYGNEQFF. DNA of the CDR3: TGTGCCAGCGGATCCTACGGCAATGAGCAGTTCTTC.

V gene TRBV11-2 combines with J gene TRBJ2-2; 10 nucleotides line up with TRBD2. V shed 5 bases, J shed 3 bases, and the junction held 15 bases outside the gene matches. There are 19 residues in the CDR3. Germline CDR1 is SGHAT and CDR2 is FQNNGV. The CDR3 sequence: CASSGIWGLAGGHTGELFF. The CDR3 region has the DNA TGTGCCAGCAGCGGGATTTGGGGATTAGCGGGAGGCCACACCGGGGAGCTGTTTTTT.

This chain connects TRBV4-3 to TRBJ2-1, with 9 nucleotides matching TRBD1. CDR3 length: 13 residues. The V segment lost 0 bases and the J segment 16 bases; nucleotides outside the gene matches: 7. Germline CDR1 reads LGHNA; CDR2 reads YSLEER. The CDR3 region is CASSQEPGQGPFF. The CDR3 DNA follows: TGCGCCAGCAGCCAAGAACCGGGACAGGGACCTTTCTTC.

J is TRBJ2-1 and V is TRBV20-1; perhaps TRBD2 as D (5 bases). This CDR3 has 15 amino acids. V was cut by 2 bases and J by 0 bases, with 11 bases left in between. Germline CDR1 is DFQATT and CDR2 is SNEGSKA (reference sequence). CDR3 sequence: CSARPRGSSYNEQFF. CDR3 coding DNA: TGCAGTGCTAGACCACGGGGTAGCTCCTACAATGAGCAGTTCTTC.

The sample holds a few counts of this clone. J is TRBJ1-2 and V is TRBV10-3; D unclear. Between the trimmed V and J ends, which lost 3 bases and 2 bases, there was a span of 7 bases. CDR3 length: 13 residues. Germline V gene lookup returns CDR1 ENHRY and CDR2 SYGVKD. The CDR3 loop is CAISDWENYGYTF. CDR3 bases: TGTGCCATCAGTGACTGGGAGAACTATGGCTACACCTTC.

This rearrangement joins TRBV24-1 to TRBJ2-5; D tentatively fits TRBD1 or TRBD2 (5 bases each). This CDR3 region has 16 residues. Between the trimmed V and J ends, which lost 9 bases and 1 base, there was a span of 20 bases. CDR1 KGHDR and CDR2 SFDVKD come from the germline V gene. CDR3 DNA sequence: TGTGCCACCGGGACGATAGGGGAAATCCCCCAAGAGACCCAGTACTTC. It is translated as CATGTIGEIPQETQYF.

This clone was found a few times. The chain carries TRBV20-1 and TRBJ1-1, with 8 bases fitting TRBD1. CDR3 length equals 12 residues. Trimming removed 6 bases from V and 1 base from J; junction bases left unmatched: 1. CDR1 DFQATT and CDR2 SNEGSKA come from the germline V gene (reference sequence). This chain's CDR3 is CSAGTGNTEAFF. The CDR3 region has the DNA TGCAGTGCGGGGACAGGGAACACTGAAGCTTTCTTT.

The V gene is TRBV5-1, the J gene TRBJ1-5, with D hard to call. Germline V gives CDR1 SGHRS, CDR2 YFSETQ. V shed 0 bases and J shed 2 bases, with 6 bases lying between them. The CDR3 runs 14 residues. This chain's CDR3 is CASSLGVGNQPQHF. Written as DNA, the CDR3 is TGCGCCAGCAGCTTGGGAGTAGGCAATCAGCCCCAGCATTTT.

The chain joins TRBV6-1 to TRBJ1-3, with a possible D match to TRBD1 (6 bases). The CDR3 loop spans 18 amino acids. Germline V gives CDR1 MNHNS, CDR2 SASEGT. Trimming removed 0 bases at V and 2 bases at J, with 17 bases between. The CDR3 DNA reads TGTGCCAGCAGTGAAGCGCCCGGGACACCTGCGGCTGGAAACACCATATATTTT. This sequence encodes CASSEAPGTPAAGNTIYF.

This chain uses TRBV6-1 with TRBJ2-7; D remains unclear. This CDR3 region has 13 residues. Germline CDR1 and CDR2: MNHNS and SASEGT. V was pared by 1 base and J by 0 bases, with 4 bases between. In DNA form, the CDR3 reads TGTGCCAGCAGTGAAGTTCGCTCCTACGAGCAGTACTTC. Translated: CASSEVRSYEQYF.

The chain joins TRBV9 to TRBJ1-1, with no clear D. Germline V gives CDR1 SGDLS, CDR2 YYNGEE. The CDR3 contains 15 residues. V was shortened by 0 bases and J by 1 base, with 10 bases between the two germline ends. The CDR3 is CASSVGLFGNTEAFF. The CDR3 DNA reads TGTGCCAGCAGCGTAGGGCTTTTTGGGAACACTGAAGCTTTCTTT.

In its sample, this clone is large (0.1 to 1%). The chain couples TRBV20-1 to TRBJ1-3; D is uncertain. CDR3 size: 14 residues. V lost 0 bases, J lost 1 base, and 7 bases lay in between. Germline-derived CDR1 and CDR2 are DFQATT and SNEGSKA (reference sequence). This CDR3 reads CSARDGSSGNTIYF. The CDR3 DNA follows: TGCAGTGCTAGAGATGGGAGTTCTGGAAACACCATATATTTT.